This T cell receptor beta chain was retrieved from a study of blood T cell repertoires in COVID-19. Study background: T cells, B-cell-depleted T cells, or PBMCs provided the cDNA or gDNA that served as material.

Method: immunoSEQ multiplex PCR; TCRdb's copy keeps in-frame clones and lacks some. The sample lists roughly 130,000 clones, roughly 80% occurring once. CDR3 length: 16 amino acids. Germline-derived CDR1 and CDR2 are MRHNA and SNTAGT. V shed 8 bases and J 2 bases; nucleotides not matched to a gene: 12. The specimen sequenced was peripheral blood. The clonotype originates from a woman aged 50 to 65 with acute or convalescent COVID-19. The chain combines TRBV6-4 with TRBJ2-3; 8 bases match TRBD2. The CDR3 DNA sequence: TGTGCCAGCCGGCGTCGGGGGGGCCTGAACACAGATACGCAGTATTTT. It encodes CASRRRGGLNTDTQYF.